The clone carrying this T cell receptor beta chain was found many times. The entry originates in a study of T cells of healthy individuals. TCRdb analysed the 5' RACE reads with MiXCR anew, one entry per CDR3 protein. The sample lists tens of thousands of distinct CDR3 sequences; about 17% were seen once. This TCR was sampled from a human donor in good health.

The CDR3 here is CASSSGRDYGYTF. The DNA of the CDR3 is TGTGCCAGCAGCTCGGGCCGGGACTATGGCTACACCTTC. This rearrangement joins TRBV7-2 to TRBJ1-2; no reliable D call. In germline, CDR1 is SGHTA, CDR2 FQGNSA. V lost 4 bases to trimming and J lost 3 bases, with 9 bases between them. The CDR3 spans 13 residues.